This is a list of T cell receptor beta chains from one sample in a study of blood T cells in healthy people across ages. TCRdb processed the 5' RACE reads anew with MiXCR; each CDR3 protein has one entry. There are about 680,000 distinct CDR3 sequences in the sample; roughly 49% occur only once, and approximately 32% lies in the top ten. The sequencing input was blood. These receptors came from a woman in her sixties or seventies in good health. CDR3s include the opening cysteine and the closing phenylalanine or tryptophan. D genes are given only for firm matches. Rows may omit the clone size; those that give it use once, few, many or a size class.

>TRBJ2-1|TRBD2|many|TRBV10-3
TGTGCCATCAGCGCTACTAGCGTCGAAGATGAGCAGTTCTTC
CAISATSVEDEQFF
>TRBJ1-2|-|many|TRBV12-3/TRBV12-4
TGTGCCAGCAGTTCCGGGACGCGAGGCTACACCTTC
CASSSGTRGYTF
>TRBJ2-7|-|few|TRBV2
TGTGCCAGCGGGTGGAACGAGCAGTACTTC
CASGWNEQYF
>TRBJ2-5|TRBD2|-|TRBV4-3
TGCGCCAGCAGCCAAAGATTTCCGGGAGGCAACCAAGAGACCCAGTACTTC
CASSQRFPGGNQETQYF
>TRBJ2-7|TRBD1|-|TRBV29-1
TGCAGTGGACGGGACAGAACCTACGAGCAGTACTTC
CSGRDRTYEQYF
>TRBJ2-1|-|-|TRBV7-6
TGTGCCAGCAGCTTTCTAGGGGTTCATGAGCAGTTCTTC
CASSFLGVHEQFF
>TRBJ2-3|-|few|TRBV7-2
TGTGCCAGCAGCGTTGGGCACACAGATACGCAGTATTTT
CASSVGHTDTQYF
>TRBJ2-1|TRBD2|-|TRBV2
TGTGCCAGCAGTGCCCAGCGGGAGGGGGTTGGTGAGCAGTTCTTC
CASSAQREGVGEQFF
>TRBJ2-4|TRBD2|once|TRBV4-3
TGCGCCAGCAGCCAAGATCCGACTAGCGACTACTACAATGAGCAGTACTTC
CASSQDPTSDYYNEQYF
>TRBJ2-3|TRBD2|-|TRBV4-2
TGTGCCAGCAGCCGATCTAGCGGGAGTAGCACAGATACGCAGTATTTT
CASSRSSGSSTDTQYF
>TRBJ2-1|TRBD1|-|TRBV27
TGTGCCAGCAGTAAGCCAGGGGGTGAGCAGTTCTTC
CASSKPGGEQFF
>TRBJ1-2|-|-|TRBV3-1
TGTGCCAGCAGCTCAACCAAGGACGGCGGGGGAAACTATGGCTACACCTTC
CASSSTKDGGGNYGYTF
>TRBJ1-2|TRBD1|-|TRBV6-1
TGTGCCAGCAGGGGGGACAGTACAATCTCGAGGGGCTACACCTTC
CASRGDSTISRGYTF
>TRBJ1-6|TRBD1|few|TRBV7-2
TGTGCCAGCAGCTTAGACAGGGGCCAGAATTCACCCCTCCACTTT
CASSLDRGQNSPLHF
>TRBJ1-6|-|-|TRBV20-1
TGCAGTGCTAGAGATAGGCCAGGCCTTTATAATTCACTCCTCCACTTT
CSARDRPGLYNSLLHF
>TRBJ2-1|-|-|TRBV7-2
TGTGCCAGCAGCACACCTAACAATGAGCAGTTCTTC
CASSTPNNEQFF
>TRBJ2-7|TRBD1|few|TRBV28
TGTGCCAGCAGTTTAACCCCCGGGACAGAATCCGAGCAGTACTTC
CASSLTPGTESEQYF
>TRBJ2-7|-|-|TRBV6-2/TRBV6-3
TGTGCCAGCAGTTACTCGGTGGGAGACTACGAGCAGTACTTC
CASSYSVGDYEQYF
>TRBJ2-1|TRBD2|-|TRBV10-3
TGTGCCTTCAGCGCTCGGGGAGGGAGTGGTAATGAGCAGTTCTTC
CAFSARGGSGNEQFF
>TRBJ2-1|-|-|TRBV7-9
TGTGCCAGCCCCGGGTCAGAACAGAATGAGCAGTTCTTC
CASPGSEQNEQFF
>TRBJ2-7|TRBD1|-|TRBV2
TGTGCCAGCAGTGACCGGGACAGAAACTACGAGCAGTACTTC
CASSDRDRNYEQYF
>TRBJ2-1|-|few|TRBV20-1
TGCAGCTCCACCGTCCGGGGACTCAAGGATAGGGAGCAGTTCTTC
CSSTVRGLKDREQFF
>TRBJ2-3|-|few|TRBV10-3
TGTGCCATCAGTGAATTACCGCGGGGCACAGATACGCAGTATTTT
CAISELPRGTDTQYF
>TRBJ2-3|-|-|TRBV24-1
TGTGCCACCAGTGATTTGGTAGATACGCAGTATTTT
CATSDLVDTQYF
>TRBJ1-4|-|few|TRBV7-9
TGTGCCAGCAGCCGCGGACAGAATGAAAAACTGTTTTTT
CASSRGQNEKLFF
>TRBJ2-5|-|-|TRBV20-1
TGCAGTGCAGAGCGGATTCAAGAGACCCAGTGCTTC
CSAERIQETQCF
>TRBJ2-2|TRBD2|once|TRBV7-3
TGTGCCAGCAGCACCAGTCGGACTAGCGGGACCACCGGGGAGCTGTTTTTT
CASSTSRTSGTTGELFF
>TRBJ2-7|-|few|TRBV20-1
TGCAGTGCTAGAGACAGATACCGCTACGAGCAGTACTTC
CSARDRYRYEQYF
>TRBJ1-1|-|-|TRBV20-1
TGCAGTGCTAGAGATGCGGCGAGACCCTTCCTAGCTGAAGCTTTCTTT
CSARDAARPFLAEAFF
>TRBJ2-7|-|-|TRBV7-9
TGTGCCAGCGGCCCGGGGACGGGAAATTGGGAGCAGTACTTC
CASGPGTGNWEQYF
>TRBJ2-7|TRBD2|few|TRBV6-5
TGTGCCAGCAGTTACTCGGGACTACAAGGGTTCGAGCAGTACTTC
CASSYSGLQGFEQYF
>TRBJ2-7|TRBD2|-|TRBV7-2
TGTGCCAGCAGCCCCCAGCCGGGGGGCTCCTACGAGCAGTACTTC
CASSPQPGGSYEQYF
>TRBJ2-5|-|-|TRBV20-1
TGCAGTGCTACCGGATCTCAGCAAGAGACCCAGTACTTC
CSATGSQQETQYF
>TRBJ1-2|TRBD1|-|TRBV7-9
TGTGCCAGCAGCACCGGGACAGGGGGCGCATCCCATGGCTACACCTTC
CASSTGTGGASHGYTF
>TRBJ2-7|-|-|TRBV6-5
TGTGCCAGCATCGAGACAGGCACCCTCTCCTACAAGCAGTACTTC
CASIETGTLSYKQYF
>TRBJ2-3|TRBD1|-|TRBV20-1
TGCAGTGCTGGGGACAGCCTTCTCACAGATACGCAGTATTTT
CSAGDSLLTDTQYF
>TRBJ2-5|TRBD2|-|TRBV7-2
TGTGCCAGCAGCTTTAAGGCTAGCGGGAGTGAGACCCAGTACTTC
CASSFKASGSETQYF
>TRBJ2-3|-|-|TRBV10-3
TGTGCCATCAGTGACCCCCGCGGGAGCACAGATACGCAGTATTTT
CAISDPRGSTDTQYF
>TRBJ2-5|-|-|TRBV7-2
TGTGCCAGCAGCCCCGGACAGCCGTACCAAGAGACCCAGTACTTC
CASSPGQPYQETQYF
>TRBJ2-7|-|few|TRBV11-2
TGTGCCAGCAGCAGGGAAAGAACCTACGAGCAGTACTTC
CASSRERTYEQYF
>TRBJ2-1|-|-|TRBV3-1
TGTACCAGCAGCACAGGGAATGAGCAGTTCTTC
CTSSTGNEQFF
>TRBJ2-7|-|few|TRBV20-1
TGCAGTGCTAGAGTTTGGGACCACTCCTACGAGCAGTACTTC
CSARVWDHSYEQYF
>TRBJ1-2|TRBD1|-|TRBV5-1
TGCGCCAGCAGCCCCAGACAGGGGGCAGGGTATGGCTACACCTTC
CASSPRQGAGYGYTF
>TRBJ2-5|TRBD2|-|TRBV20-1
TGCAGTGCTAGAATTAGCGGGAGTATGGAGACCCAGTACTTC
CSARISGSMETQYF
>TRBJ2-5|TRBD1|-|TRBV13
TGTGCCAGCAGCCCCGGACAGGGGGCATGGTACCAAGAGACCCAGTACTTC
CASSPGQGAWYQETQYF
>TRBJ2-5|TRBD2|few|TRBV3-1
TGTGCCAGCAGCCAAGATCGTAGCGGGAGGGGGCAAGAGACCCAGTACTTC
CASSQDRSGRGQETQYF
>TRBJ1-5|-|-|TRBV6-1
TGTGCCAGCAGCCGGGGGACGTCGTTTAATCAGCCCCAGCATTTT
CASSRGTSFNQPQHF
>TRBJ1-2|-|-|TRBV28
TGTGCCAGCAGTTACCAAGGGGTCCCCTATGGCTACACCTTC
CASSYQGVPYGYTF
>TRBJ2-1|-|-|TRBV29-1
TGCAGCGTTGAGGGGACACCGCTCTCCTACAATGAGCAGTTCTTC
CSVEGTPLSYNEQFF
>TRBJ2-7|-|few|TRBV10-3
TGTGCCATCAAGGGGGGGCAGCCCGAGCAGTACTTC
CAIKGGQPEQYF
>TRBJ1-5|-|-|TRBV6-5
TGTGCCAGCAGTCCGAGCGGACAGTATAGCAATCAGCCCCAGCATTTT
CASSPSGQYSNQPQHF